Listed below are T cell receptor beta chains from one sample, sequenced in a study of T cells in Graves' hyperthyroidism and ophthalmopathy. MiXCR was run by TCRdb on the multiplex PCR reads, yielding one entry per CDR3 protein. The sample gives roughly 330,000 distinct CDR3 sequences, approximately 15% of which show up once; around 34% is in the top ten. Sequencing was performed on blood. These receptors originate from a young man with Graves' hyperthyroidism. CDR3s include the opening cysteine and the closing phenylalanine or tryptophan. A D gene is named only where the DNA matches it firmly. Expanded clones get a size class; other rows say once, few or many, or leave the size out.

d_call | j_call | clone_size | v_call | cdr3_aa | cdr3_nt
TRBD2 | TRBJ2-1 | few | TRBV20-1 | CSALSGRTTREQFF | TGCAGTGCCCTAAGCGGGAGGACGACTCGTGAGCAGTTCTTC
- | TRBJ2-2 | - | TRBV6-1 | CASSGRYTGELFF | TGTGCCAGCAGCGGTCGATACACCGGGGAGCTGTTTTTT
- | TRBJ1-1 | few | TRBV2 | CASSKQGNTEAFF | TGTGCCAGCAGTAAACAGGGAAACACTGAAGCTTTCTTT
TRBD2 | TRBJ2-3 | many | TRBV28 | CASSPLRGLAGTDTQYF | TGTGCCAGCAGCCCCTTGAGAGGACTAGCGGGCACAGATACGCAGTATTTT
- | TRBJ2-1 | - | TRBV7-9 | CASSLRSSERAAYNEQFF | TGTGCCAGCAGCTTAAGGTCCAGCGAGAGGGCTGCCTACAATGAGCAGTTCTTC
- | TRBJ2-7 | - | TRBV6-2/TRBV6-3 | CACGGPKSYEQYF | TGTGCCTGTGGGGGGCCCAAGTCCTACGAGCAGTACTTC
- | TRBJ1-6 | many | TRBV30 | CAWGPRGSPLHF | TGTGCCTGGGGGCCTCGGGGATCACCCCTCCACTTT
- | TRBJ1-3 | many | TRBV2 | CASVTGGAGNTIYF | TGTGCCAGCGTCACCGGAGGGGCTGGAAACACCATATATTTT
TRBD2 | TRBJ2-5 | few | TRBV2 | CASSRIVAGGETQYF | TGTGCCAGCAGTCGGATCGTAGCGGGAGGAGAGACCCAGTACTTC
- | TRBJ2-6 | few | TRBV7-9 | CASSSQRVGANVLTF | TGTGCCAGCAGCTCACAGCGGGTAGGGGCCAACGTCCTGACTTTC
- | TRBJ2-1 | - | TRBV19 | CASSLFGVLNEQFF | TGTGCCAGTAGCCTCTTCGGAGTTTTAAATGAGCAGTTCTTC
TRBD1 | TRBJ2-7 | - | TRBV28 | CASRTGTGGYTHEQYF | TGTGCCAGCAGGACCGGGACAGGGGGCTACACTCACGAGCAGTACTTC
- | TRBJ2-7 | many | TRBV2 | CASTQALSYEQYF | TGTGCCAGCACTCAGGCGCTATCCTACGAGCAGTACTTC
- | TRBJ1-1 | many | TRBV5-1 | CASSLDGYSTEAFF | TGCGCCAGCAGCTTGGATGGGTACAGCACTGAAGCTTTCTTT
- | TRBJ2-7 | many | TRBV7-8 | CASTLPGAYEQYF | TGTGCCAGCACCTTACCGGGCGCCTACGAGCAGTACTTC